Sequencing of this T cell receptor (beta chain) was carried out in a study of Graves' ophthalmopathy and Graves' hyperthyroidism. Hyperthyroidism cases were recent diagnoses of under 2 months' duration in people aged 18 to 65. PBMCs originated in under 13 ml of fresh peripheral blood. Ten or more counts support this clonotype. RNA transcripts yielded amplified TCR beta CDR3 regions. RT-PCR in the first round used HTBI primers; a second-round multiplex PCR followed. Each CDR3 protein is one row after TCRdb ran MiXCR on the multiplex PCR reads. The repertoire holds a few hundred thousand distinct CDR3 sequences, with roughly 15% as singletons. The sample comprised peripheral blood. This TCR was sampled from an adult woman with stable Graves' hyperthyroidism.

DNA for the CDR3: TGCAGTGCTCCCAGAAGGGGGTCCGGGGCCAACGTCCTGACTTTC. Translated, it gives CSAPRRGSGANVLTF. The V gene is TRBV20-1, the J gene TRBJ2-6; D may be TRBD1 (6 bases). Germline loops: CDR1 DFQATT, CDR2 SNEGSKA (reference sequence). This CDR3 comprises 15 residues. The V gene lost 5 bases and the J gene lost 4 bases, with 15 bases spanning the gap.